Listed below are T cell receptor beta chains from one sample, sequenced in a study of T cell responses to AZD1222 COVID-19 vaccine. Profiling relied on immunoSEQ multiplex PCR, and the TCRdb table lists in-frame clones only, not all of them. The sample consists of approximately 100,000 clones, 85% to 95% of them appearing once. The material sequenced was peripheral blood, taken on day 0 of AZD1222 vaccination. Every receptor here comes from an adult in good health. Each CDR3 is given with its conserved first and last residue. Each record gives: D gene, V gene, clone size, J gene, CDR3 protein. The D gene is left open where the match is weak. The size entry is marked missing in some rows and otherwise reads once, few, many or a size class.

d_gene: -
v_gene: TRBV30
abundance: -
j_gene: TRBJ2-5
CDR3aa: CAWTPMVETQYF

d_gene: TRBD2
v_gene: TRBV30
abundance: once
j_gene: TRBJ2-3
CDR3aa: CAWGLAGTDTQYF

d_gene: -
v_gene: TRBV11-2
abundance: -
j_gene: TRBJ2-2
CDR3aa: CASSGVWNTGELFF

d_gene: TRBD1
v_gene: TRBV10-1
abundance: -
j_gene: TRBJ2-2
CDR3aa: CASSVGDRDTGELFF

d_gene: -
v_gene: TRBV6-1
abundance: -
j_gene: TRBJ2-3
CDR3aa: CASSELGGDDTQYF

d_gene: -
v_gene: TRBV12-3/TRBV12-4
abundance: -
j_gene: TRBJ2-7
CDR3aa: CASSPSPPYEQYF

d_gene: TRBD2
v_gene: TRBV4-2
abundance: once
j_gene: TRBJ2-5
CDR3aa: CASSQAAGVSETQYF

d_gene: -
v_gene: TRBV5-6
abundance: -
j_gene: TRBJ2-2
CDR3aa: CASSTPKEVNTGELFF

d_gene: -
v_gene: TRBV6-5
abundance: -
j_gene: TRBJ1-1
CDR3aa: CASNWGRTEAFF

d_gene: TRBD2
v_gene: TRBV11-2
abundance: -
j_gene: TRBJ2-5
CDR3aa: CASSLALAGETQYF

d_gene: -
v_gene: TRBV5-1
abundance: -
j_gene: TRBJ1-2
CDR3aa: CASSFETRTSSGYTF

d_gene: -
v_gene: TRBV6-4
abundance: -
j_gene: TRBJ1-5
CDR3aa: CASSVGENQPQHF

d_gene: TRBD2
v_gene: TRBV18
abundance: -
j_gene: TRBJ2-5
CDR3aa: CASSLRTSRANKETQYF

d_gene: -
v_gene: TRBV28
abundance: -
j_gene: TRBJ2-7
CDR3aa: CASSSPGLASVEQYF

d_gene: TRBD1
v_gene: TRBV10-3
abundance: once
j_gene: TRBJ2-7
CDR3aa: CAISDSTGVHEQYF

d_gene: -
v_gene: TRBV21-1
abundance: -
j_gene: TRBJ2-3
CDR3aa: CASSRSRGRGDTQYF

d_gene: -
v_gene: TRBV13
abundance: -
j_gene: TRBJ2-7
CDR3aa: CASSPRAGGAPYEQYF

d_gene: -
v_gene: TRBV9
abundance: -
j_gene: TRBJ1-6
CDR3aa: CASSVGRVRNSPLHF

d_gene: -
v_gene: TRBV14
abundance: -
j_gene: TRBJ2-7
CDR3aa: CASSQGQGGEQYF

d_gene: -
v_gene: TRBV19
abundance: -
j_gene: TRBJ2-4
CDR3aa: CASRSTGTGKNIQYF

d_gene: -
v_gene: TRBV28
abundance: -
j_gene: TRBJ1-2
CDR3aa: CASSSRTENYGYTF

d_gene: TRBD1
v_gene: TRBV15
abundance: -
j_gene: TRBJ2-7
CDR3aa: CATSRDGDRAGEQYF

d_gene: -
v_gene: TRBV11-2
abundance: -
j_gene: TRBJ2-1
CDR3aa: CASSRGSSYNEQFF

d_gene: -
v_gene: TRBV29-1
abundance: -
j_gene: TRBJ1-2
CDR3aa: CTSLGDGYTF

d_gene: TRBD2
v_gene: TRBV3-1/TRBV3-2
abundance: -
j_gene: TRBJ2-7
CDR3aa: CASSPRLAGVPLSTYEQYF

d_gene: -
v_gene: TRBV3-1/TRBV3-2
abundance: -
j_gene: TRBJ2-5
CDR3aa: CATNHRETQYF

d_gene: -
v_gene: TRBV5-1
abundance: -
j_gene: TRBJ2-6
CDR3aa: CASSLSWSGANVLTF

d_gene: TRBD1
v_gene: TRBV6-6
abundance: -
j_gene: TRBJ1-5
CDR3aa: CASRGQGAQPQHF

d_gene: -
v_gene: TRBV20-1
abundance: -
j_gene: TRBJ1-1
CDR3aa: CSARINTEAFF

d_gene: -
v_gene: TRBV13
abundance: once
j_gene: TRBJ1-3
CDR3aa: CASSLSVHSGNTIYF

d_gene: TRBD1
v_gene: TRBV5-1
abundance: -
j_gene: TRBJ1-1
CDR3aa: CASSLAGTGNTEAFF

d_gene: TRBD2
v_gene: TRBV5-1
abundance: -
j_gene: TRBJ2-1
CDR3aa: CASSLVGRRSEQFF

d_gene: -
v_gene: TRBV10-3
abundance: -
j_gene: TRBJ1-2
CDR3aa: CAISESSYGYTF

d_gene: -
v_gene: TRBV6-2/TRBV6-3
abundance: -
j_gene: TRBJ2-5
CDR3aa: CASSQDTVRQTQYF

d_gene: -
v_gene: TRBV27
abundance: -
j_gene: TRBJ2-7
CDR3aa: CATRTTIVSEQYF

d_gene: -
v_gene: TRBV30
abundance: -
j_gene: TRBJ2-7
CDR3aa: CAWSRREQGEQYF

d_gene: -
v_gene: TRBV29-1
abundance: -
j_gene: TRBJ1-1
CDR3aa: CSSGDTEAFF

d_gene: -
v_gene: TRBV7-9
abundance: -
j_gene: TRBJ1-2
CDR3aa: CASSSRKEGDYGYTF

d_gene: TRBD2
v_gene: TRBV11-2
abundance: -
j_gene: TRBJ2-1
CDR3aa: CASSTRLAGGIPLNEQFF

d_gene: -
v_gene: TRBV2
abundance: -
j_gene: TRBJ1-5
CDR3aa: CASRAGEGPQHF

d_gene: -
v_gene: TRBV14
abundance: -
j_gene: TRBJ2-7
CDR3aa: CASSQYRHEQYF

d_gene: -
v_gene: TRBV7-6
abundance: once
j_gene: TRBJ2-2
CDR3aa: CASSPLQGSNTGELFF

d_gene: -
v_gene: TRBV5-4
abundance: -
j_gene: TRBJ1-1
CDR3aa: CASSLARGPNTEAFF

d_gene: -
v_gene: TRBV14
abundance: -
j_gene: TRBJ2-5
CDR3aa: CASSQEGASEETQYF

d_gene: -
v_gene: TRBV5-1
abundance: -
j_gene: TRBJ1-1
CDR3aa: CASSWDPGRLNTEAFF

d_gene: TRBD1
v_gene: TRBV19
abundance: -
j_gene: TRBJ2-7
CDR3aa: CASTTRDSHYEQYF

d_gene: -
v_gene: TRBV28
abundance: once
j_gene: TRBJ1-4
CDR3aa: CASSPPSPEVEKLFF

d_gene: -
v_gene: TRBV5-4
abundance: once
j_gene: TRBJ1-2
CDR3aa: CASSLAATVNGYTF

d_gene: TRBD2
v_gene: TRBV6-5
abundance: -
j_gene: TRBJ2-5
CDR3aa: CASRPLAGVQETQYF

d_gene: TRBD2
v_gene: TRBV5-1
abundance: -
j_gene: TRBJ2-7
CDR3aa: CASSLVGGRPSSGEQYF

d_gene: -
v_gene: TRBV11-2
abundance: -
j_gene: TRBJ2-3
CDR3aa: CASSPGSTDTQYF